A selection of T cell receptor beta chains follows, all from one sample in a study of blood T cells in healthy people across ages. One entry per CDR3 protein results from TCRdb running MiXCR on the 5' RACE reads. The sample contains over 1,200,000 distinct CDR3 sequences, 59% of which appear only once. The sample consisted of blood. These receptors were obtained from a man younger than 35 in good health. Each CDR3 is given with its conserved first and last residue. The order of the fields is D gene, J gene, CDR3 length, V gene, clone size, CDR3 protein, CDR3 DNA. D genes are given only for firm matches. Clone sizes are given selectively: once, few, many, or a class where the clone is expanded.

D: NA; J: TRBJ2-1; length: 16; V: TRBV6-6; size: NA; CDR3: CASSYSRGSFVGEQFF; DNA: TGTGCCAGCAGTTATTCGAGGGGATCCTTCGTAGGTGAGCAGTTCTTC
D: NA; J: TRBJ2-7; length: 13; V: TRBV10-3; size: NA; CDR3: CAISEQLDYEQYF; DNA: TGTGCCATCAGTGAGCAACTCGACTACGAGCAGTACTTC
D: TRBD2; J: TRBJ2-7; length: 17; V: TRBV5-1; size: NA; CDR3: CASSLDRGGILTYEQYF; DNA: TGCGCCAGCAGCTTGGATCGCGGGGGGATACTAACCTACGAGCAGTACTTC
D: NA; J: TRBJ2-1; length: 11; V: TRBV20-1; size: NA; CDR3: CSALVPNGQFF; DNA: TGCAGTGCTCTTGTCCCCAATGGGCAGTTCTTC
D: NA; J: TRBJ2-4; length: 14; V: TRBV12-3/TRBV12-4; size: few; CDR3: CASEGDGAKNIQYF; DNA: TGTGCCAGCGAGGGGGACGGAGCCAAAAACATTCAGTACTTC
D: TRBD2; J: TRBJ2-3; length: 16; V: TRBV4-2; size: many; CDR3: CASSQGLAGGTDTQYF; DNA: TGTGCCAGCAGCCAAGGCTTAGCGGGGGGCACAGATACGCAGTATTTT
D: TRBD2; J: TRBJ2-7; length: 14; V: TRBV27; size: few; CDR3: CASRGRVAGDEQYF; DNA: TGTGCCAGCAGGGGTCGGGTAGCGGGGGATGAGCAGTACTTC
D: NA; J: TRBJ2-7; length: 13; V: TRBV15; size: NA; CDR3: CATSREGAHEQYF; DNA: TGTGCCACCAGCAGAGAGGGGGCCCACGAGCAGTACTTC
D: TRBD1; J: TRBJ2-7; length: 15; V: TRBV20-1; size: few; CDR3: CSARDGTGGAYEQYF; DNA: TGCAGTGCTAGAGATGGTACAGGGGGCGCCTACGAGCAGTACTTC
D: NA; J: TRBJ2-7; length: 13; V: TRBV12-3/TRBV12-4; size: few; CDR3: CASRRLGSYEQYF; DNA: TGTGCCAGCAGAAGACTGGGCTCCTACGAGCAGTACTTC
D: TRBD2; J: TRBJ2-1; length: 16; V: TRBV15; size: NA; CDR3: CATSRGRGREYNEQFF; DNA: TGTGCCACCAGCAGAGGCCGCGGGAGGGAATACAATGAGCAGTTCTTC
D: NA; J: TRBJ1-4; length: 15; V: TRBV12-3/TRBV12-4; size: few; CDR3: CASSPTGGLNEKLFF; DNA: TGTGCCAGCAGTCCCACTGGGGGACTTAATGAAAAACTGTTTTTT
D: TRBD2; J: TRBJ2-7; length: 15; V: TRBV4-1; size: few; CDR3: CASSQRLAGGYEQYF; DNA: TGCGCCAGCAGCCAACGGCTAGCGGGAGGGTACGAGCAGTACTTC
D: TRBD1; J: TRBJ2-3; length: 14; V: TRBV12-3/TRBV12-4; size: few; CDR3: CASLTGPHTDTQYF; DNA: TGTGCCAGCCTGACAGGGCCGCACACAGATACGCAGTATTTT
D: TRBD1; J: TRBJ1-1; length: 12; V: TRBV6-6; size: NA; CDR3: CASTGGATEAFF; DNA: TGTGCCAGCACAGGGGGGGCCACTGAAGCTTTCTTT
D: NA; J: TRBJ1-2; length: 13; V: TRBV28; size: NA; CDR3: CASSLWGNYGYTF; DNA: TGTGCCAGCAGTTTATGGGGTAACTATGGCTACACCTTC
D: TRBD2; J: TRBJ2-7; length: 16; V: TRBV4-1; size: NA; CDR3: CASSQGDPSGTAEQYF; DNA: TGCGCCAGCAGCCAAGGAGATCCTAGCGGGACCGCCGAGCAGTACTTC
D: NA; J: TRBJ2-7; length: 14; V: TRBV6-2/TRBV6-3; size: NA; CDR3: CASSYSKVLDEQYF; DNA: TGTGCCAGCAGTTACTCGAAGGTTTTGGACGAGCAGTACTTC
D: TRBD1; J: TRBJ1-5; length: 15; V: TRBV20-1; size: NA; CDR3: CSARTGGEFNQPQHF; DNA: TGCAGTGCTCGGACAGGGGGCGAATTCAATCAGCCCCAGCATTTT
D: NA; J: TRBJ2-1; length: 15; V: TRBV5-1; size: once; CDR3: CASSPRIADYNEQFF; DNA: TGCGCCAGCAGCCCTCGGATAGCGGACTACAATGAGCAGTTCTTC
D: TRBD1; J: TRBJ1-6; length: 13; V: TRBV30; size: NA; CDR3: CACQSGGNSPLHF; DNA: TGTGCCTGCCAGTCAGGGGGTAATTCACCCCTCCACTTT
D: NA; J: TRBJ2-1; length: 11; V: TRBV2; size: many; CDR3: CASSEDNEQFF; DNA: TGTGCCAGCAGTGAAGACAATGAGCAGTTCTTC
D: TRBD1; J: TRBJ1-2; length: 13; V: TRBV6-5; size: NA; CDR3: CASSLDRVLGYTF; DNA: TGTGCCAGCAGCCTCGACAGGGTCCTTGGCTACACCTTC
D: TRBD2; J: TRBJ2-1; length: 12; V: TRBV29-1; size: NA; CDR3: CSAPGGIDEQFF; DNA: TGCAGCGCCCCGGGGGGGATCGATGAGCAGTTCTTC
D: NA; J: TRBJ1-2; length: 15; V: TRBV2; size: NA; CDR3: CASSEGLGGGYGYTF; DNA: TGTGCCAGCAGTGAGGGACTCGGGGGCGGCTATGGCTACACCTTC
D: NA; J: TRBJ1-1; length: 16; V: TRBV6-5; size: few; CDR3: CASSYLKTYRVPEAFF; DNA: TGTGCCAGCAGTTACTTGAAGACATATCGTGTACCTGAAGCTTTCTTT
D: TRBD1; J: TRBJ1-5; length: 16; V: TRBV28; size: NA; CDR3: CASRQVQQGFGQPQHF; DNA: TGTGCCAGCAGACAAGTTCAACAGGGGTTTGGGCAGCCCCAGCATTTT
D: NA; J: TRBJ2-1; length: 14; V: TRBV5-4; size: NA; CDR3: CASSLRRANNEQFF; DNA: TGTGCCAGCAGCTTGAGGAGGGCCAACAATGAGCAGTTCTTC
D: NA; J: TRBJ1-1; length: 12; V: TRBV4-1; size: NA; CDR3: CASSQGQNEAFF; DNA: TGCGCCAGCAGCCAAGGGCAGAATGAAGCTTTCTTT
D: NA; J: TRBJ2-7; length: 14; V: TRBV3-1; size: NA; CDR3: CASHHTGSSYEQYF; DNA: TGTGCCAGCCATCACACAGGATCTTCCTACGAGCAGTACTTC
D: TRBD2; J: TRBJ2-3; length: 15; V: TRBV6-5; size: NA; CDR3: CATRPSGGATDTQYF; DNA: TGTGCCACGAGGCCTAGCGGGGGAGCCACAGATACGCAGTATTTT
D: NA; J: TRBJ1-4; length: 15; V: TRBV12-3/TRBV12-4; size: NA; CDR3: CASSLGVGRTEKLFF; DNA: TGTGCCAGCAGCCTAGGGGTGGGCAGGACTGAAAAACTGTTTTTT
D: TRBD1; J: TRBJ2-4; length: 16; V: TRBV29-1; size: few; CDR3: CSVEGWRGTGGNIQYF; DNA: TGCAGCGTTGAAGGGTGGAGAGGGACAGGGGGAAACATTCAGTACTTC
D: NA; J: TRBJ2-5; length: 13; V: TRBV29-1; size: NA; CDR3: CSVERQTQETQYF; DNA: TGCAGCGTTGAGCGGCAGACCCAAGAGACCCAGTACTTC
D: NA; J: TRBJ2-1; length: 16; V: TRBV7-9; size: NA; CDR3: CASSLGWQTSYNEQFF; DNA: TGTGCCAGCAGCTTAGGGTGGCAGACCTCCTACAATGAGCAGTTCTTC
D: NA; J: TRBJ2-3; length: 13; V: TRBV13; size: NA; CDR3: CASSLGETDTQYF; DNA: TGTGCCAGCAGCCTGGGGGAGACAGATACGCAGTATTTT
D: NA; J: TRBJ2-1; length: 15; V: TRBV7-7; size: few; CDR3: CASSLGLGEFNEQFF; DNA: TGTGCCAGCAGCTTAGGGCTAGGCGAGTTTAATGAGCAGTTCTTC
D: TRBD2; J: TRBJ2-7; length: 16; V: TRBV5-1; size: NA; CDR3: CASSPWTSDNSYEQYF; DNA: TGCGCCAGCAGCCCCTGGACTAGCGACAACTCCTACGAGCAGTACTTC
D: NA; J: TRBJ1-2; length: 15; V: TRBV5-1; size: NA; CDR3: CASSLTPGTLEGYTF; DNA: TGCGCCAGCAGCTTGACCCCCGGCACCCTGGAGGGCTACACCTTC
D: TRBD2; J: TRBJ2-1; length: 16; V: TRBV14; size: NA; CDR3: CASSLRLAHPADEQFF; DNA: TGTGCCAGCAGCCTTCGACTAGCTCATCCTGCGGATGAGCAGTTCTTC
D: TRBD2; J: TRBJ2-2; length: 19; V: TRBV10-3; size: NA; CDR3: CAISESATSGGVGTGELFF; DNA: TGTGCCATCAGTGAGTCGGCGACTAGCGGGGGAGTTGGCACCGGGGAGCTGTTTTTT
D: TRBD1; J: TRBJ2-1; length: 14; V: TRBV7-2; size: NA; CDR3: CASSHLDREYEQFF; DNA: TGTGCCAGCAGCCACCTGGACAGGGAATACGAGCAGTTCTTC
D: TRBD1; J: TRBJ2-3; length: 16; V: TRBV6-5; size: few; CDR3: CASSPTGTGVPDTQYF; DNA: TGTGCCAGCAGCCCAACCGGGACAGGGGTTCCAGATACGCAGTATTTT
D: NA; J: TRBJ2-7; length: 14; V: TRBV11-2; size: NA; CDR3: CASSLASIVYEQYF; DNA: TGTGCCAGCAGCTTGGCTAGTATTGTCTACGAGCAGTACTTC
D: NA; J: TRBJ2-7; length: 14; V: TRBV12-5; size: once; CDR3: CASGFLKEAYEQYF; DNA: TGTGCTAGTGGTTTCTTAAAGGAGGCATACGAGCAGTACTTC